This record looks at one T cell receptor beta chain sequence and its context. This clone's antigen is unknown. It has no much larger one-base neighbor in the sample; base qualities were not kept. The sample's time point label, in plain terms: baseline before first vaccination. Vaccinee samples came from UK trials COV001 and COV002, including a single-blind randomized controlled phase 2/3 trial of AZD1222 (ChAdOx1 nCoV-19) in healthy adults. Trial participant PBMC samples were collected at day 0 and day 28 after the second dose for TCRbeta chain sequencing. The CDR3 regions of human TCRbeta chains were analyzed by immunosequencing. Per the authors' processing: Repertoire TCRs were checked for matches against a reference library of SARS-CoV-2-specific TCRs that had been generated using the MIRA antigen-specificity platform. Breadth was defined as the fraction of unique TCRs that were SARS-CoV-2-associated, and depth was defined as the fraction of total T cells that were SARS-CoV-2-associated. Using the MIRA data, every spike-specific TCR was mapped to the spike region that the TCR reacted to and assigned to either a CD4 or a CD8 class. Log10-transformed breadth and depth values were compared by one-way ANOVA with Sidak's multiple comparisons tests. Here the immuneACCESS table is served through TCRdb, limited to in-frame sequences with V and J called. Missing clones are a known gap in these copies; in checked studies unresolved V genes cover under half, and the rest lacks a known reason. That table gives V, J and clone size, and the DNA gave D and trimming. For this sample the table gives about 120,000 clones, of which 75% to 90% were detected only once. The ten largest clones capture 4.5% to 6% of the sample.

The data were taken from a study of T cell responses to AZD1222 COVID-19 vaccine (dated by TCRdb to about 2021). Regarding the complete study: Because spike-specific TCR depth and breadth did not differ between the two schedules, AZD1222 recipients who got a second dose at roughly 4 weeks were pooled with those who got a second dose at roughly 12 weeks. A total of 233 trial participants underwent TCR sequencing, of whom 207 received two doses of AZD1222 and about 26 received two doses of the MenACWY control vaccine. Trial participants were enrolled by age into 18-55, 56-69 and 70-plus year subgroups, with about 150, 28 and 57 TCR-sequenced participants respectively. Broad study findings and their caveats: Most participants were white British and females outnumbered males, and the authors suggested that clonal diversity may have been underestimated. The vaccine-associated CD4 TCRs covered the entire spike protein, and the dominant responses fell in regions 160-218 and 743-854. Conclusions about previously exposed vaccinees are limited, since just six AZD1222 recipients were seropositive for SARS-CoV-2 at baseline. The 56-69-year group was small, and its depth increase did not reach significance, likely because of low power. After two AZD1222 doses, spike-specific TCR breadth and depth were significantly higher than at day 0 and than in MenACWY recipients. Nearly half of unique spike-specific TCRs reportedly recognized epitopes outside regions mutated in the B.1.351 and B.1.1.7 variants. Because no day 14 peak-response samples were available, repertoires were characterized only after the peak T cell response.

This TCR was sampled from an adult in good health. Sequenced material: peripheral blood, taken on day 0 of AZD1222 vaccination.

The DNA sequence follows: TGTGCCAGCACTCAGGGACAGGGAGGTGAAAAACTGTTTTTT. This gives the protein CASTQGQGGEKLFF. Here the chain combines TRBV3-1 (or the pseudogene TRBV3-2) and TRBJ1-4; 9 central nucleotides agree with TRBD1. V ends up 7 bases short and J 7 bases short, with an unmatched junction base count of 7. From the germline V gene (reference sequence), CDR1 is LGHDT and CDR2 is YNNKEL. The CDR3 measures 14 amino acids from cysteine to phenylalanine. Only the CDR3 part of the read is kept: 42 bases, read in frame from the first base.